The next 6 T cell receptor beta chains were all read from a single sample in a study of patients and donors after allogeneic stem cell transplantation. In TCRdb, the RT-PCR reads were re-called with MiXCR into one record per CDR3 protein. The sample carries about 960,000 distinct CDR3 sequences, around 17% recorded once. The sample comprised blood, either unsorted or a sorted T cell fraction (not recorded which). The receptor source for this set is a human donor who was either an allogeneic HSCT recipient or a stem cell or donor lymphocyte infusion donor (not recorded which). It is not recorded whose cells these are; they may come from a transplant donor.

This clonotype was detected a few times. This chain connects TRBV5-5 to TRBJ2-7, with 7 bases matching TRBD1. Trimming cost V 0 bases and J 1 base; bases outside gene matches: 7. The germline V gene encodes CDR1 SGHKS and CDR2 YYEKEE (reference sequence). This CDR3 has 16 residues. The DNA for the CDR3 is TGTGCCAGCAGCTTGGTAGTGGGACAGTCTTCCTACGAGCAGTACTTC. Translating gives CASSLVVGQSSYEQYF.

V usage is TRBV14 and J usage is TRBJ2-3; D remains ambiguous. CDR1 is SGHDN, CDR2 FVKESK, per germline. Trimming stripped 1 base from V and 6 bases from J, with 14 bases between. This CDR3 is 15 amino acids long. Written as DNA, the CDR3 is TGTGCCAGCAGCCAAGCGGGCCCGACATGGGATACGCAGTATTTT. Translated: CASSQAGPTWDTQYF.

This clonotype occurred a few times. The J gene is TRBJ2-1, the V gene TRBV18; tentatively, D is TRBD1 or TRBD2 (5 bases each). Germline-derived CDR1 and CDR2 are KGHSH and LQKENI. V was cut by 3 bases and J by 6 bases, with 15 bases left in between. The CDR3 has 15 residues. In DNA, the CDR3 is TGTGCCAGCTCACCTCTCGGGACCAGGATCAATGAGCAGTTCTTC. Protein: CASSPLGTRINEQFF.

The chain carries TRBV20-1 and TRBJ2-3; 10 bases are a match to TRBD2. J lost 5 bases, V lost 5 bases, and 7 bases had no gene match. Germline loops: CDR1 DFQATT, CDR2 SNEGSKA (reference sequence). The CDR3 is 14 amino acids. DNA of the CDR3: TGCAGTGCTGGTCAGCGGGGGGGCTTAGATACGCAGTATTTT. Its translation is CSAGQRGGLDTQYF.

This clonotype was picked up a small number of times. The chain employs TRBV24-1 and TRBJ2-3; D tentatively reads TRBD1 or TRBD2 (5 bases each). Germline V lookup: CDR1 KGHDR, CDR2 SFDVKD. V lost 2 bases, J lost 5 bases, and 16 bases lay in between. This CDR3 is 16 amino acids long. Here the CDR3 DNA reads TGTGCCACCAGTGATTCGACAATGCTGGGGGTAGATACGCAGTATTTT. This translates into CATSDSTMLGVDTQYF.

This clonotype was counted at least ten times. This chain joins TRBV9 and TRBJ2-1; either TRBD1 or TRBD2 may fit D (7 bases each). This CDR3 has 15 amino acids. CDR1 SGDLS and CDR2 YYNGEE come from the germline V gene. V lost 0 bases and J lost 4, with 11 bases in between. The DNA for the CDR3 is TGTGCCAGCAGCGTAGGACAGGGAGGGTACAATGAGCAGTTCTTC. It codes for CASSVGQGGYNEQFF. The whole variable domain, remainder taken from reference TRBV9 and TRBJ2-1, is DSGVTQTPKHLITATGQRVTLRCSPRSGDLSVYWYQQSLDQGLQFLIQYYNGEERAKGNILERFSAQQFPDLHSELNLSSLELGDSALYFCASSVGQGGYNEQFFGPGTRLTVL.